This T cell receptor (beta chain) was obtained from a study listed by TCRdb under 2016. Library creation used RT-PCR. This sample was sequenced with an Illumina MiSeq. TCRdb reworked the public reads: Q25 trimming with fastp, MiXCR clone assembly, productive beta chains retained. Each record represents a unique CDR3 protein, reported with the most common genes and DNA among its rows. This sample has about 680,000 distinct CDR3 sequences in its table, and 14% of those were observed once. In total, the top ten clones hold roughly 3.9% of the sample. Of note for this clonotype: Which antigen it targets is not known. Base qualities are not provided; no much larger clone lies one nucleotide away.

The CDR3 holds 14 amino acids from the cysteine to the phenylalanine. Only CDR3 DNA remains: 42 bases, in frame from the first base. Based on the germline V gene (reference sequence), the CDR1 and CDR2 sequences are MNHEY and SMNVEV. V is cut by 1 base and J by 6 bases, and the space between the germline ends is 12 bases. Sequences were obtained from memory CD4+ T cells from blood. The TCR was taken from a female donor in good health, serving as a healthy control. The chain employs TRBV27 and TRBJ1-2, with a tentative D gene TRBD1 over 5 matching bases. The DNA is TGTGCCAGCAGTTTATTCGGACATCATGATGGCTACACCTTC. Translated, this gives CASSLFGHHDGYTF.